Below are 11 T cell receptor beta chains sequenced from a single sample in a study of beta chain features in type 1 diabetes. Findings and limits, study-wide: Among all four CD4+ subsets, Type 1 diabetes patients had TCRB CDR3s that were moderately but significantly shorter.

Their recognized antigens are unknown. TCRB transcripts that were expressed got sequenced, as all of the isolated RNA had been reverse transcribed. Measured with immunoSEQ multiplex PCR; TCRdb has only the in-frame clones, and not every one. Counted here are hundreds of thousands of clones, over 11% occurring once; the ten biggest clones make up roughly 0.04%. The sequencing input was naive CD4+ T cells from blood. These receptors originate from a man aged 18 to 29 with type 1 diabetes.

The sample holds a few counts of this clone. The J gene is TRBJ2-4, the V gene TRBV30; D is possibly TRBD2 (6 bases). Germline CDR1 is GTSNPN and CDR2 is SVGIG (reference sequence). This CDR3 is built from 16 residues. V was clipped by 2 bases and J by 0 bases, with 14 bases between them. In nucleotides, the CDR3 is TGTGCCTGGAGTCGGAGTAAAGCGGGAGCCAAAAACATTCAGTACTTC. Translating gives CAWSRSKAGAKNIQYF.

This clone was seen a handful of times. The same CDR3 arises from other DNA sequences in this sample as well. This chain joins TRBV7-2 and TRBJ2-2; unclear D gene. CDR1 and CDR2 (germline): SGHTA, FQGNSA. V lost 5 bases, J lost 1 base, and 5 bases lay in between. CDR3 length equals 13 residues. The CDR3 protein is CASSRQNTGELFF. CDR3 DNA: TGTGCCAGCAGCAGACAGAACACCGGGGAGCTGTTTTTT.

This clone has a handful of counts. CDR3 sequence: CASSLNHRGLQETQYF. CDR3 sequence (DNA): TGCGCCAGCAGCCTTAACCACAGGGGGCTTCAAGAGACCCAGTACTTC. The rearrangement joins TRBV5-1 to TRBJ2-5, with 9 bases matching TRBD1. With 4 bases clipped from V and 2 bases from J, the junction kept 9 bases outside the gene matches. The CDR3 has 16 residues. The germline gives CDR1 SGHRS, CDR2 YFSETQ.

This clone has a handful of counts. The chain combines TRBV6-1 with TRBJ1-2; tentative D call: TRBD1 (6 bases). The CDR3 contains 14 residues. Trimming stripped 5 bases from V and 8 bases from J, with 18 bases between. The germline gives CDR1 MNHNS, CDR2 SASEGT. The DNA of the CDR3 is TGTGCCAGCAGTCTAATGACAGGCGGAAGGGGCTACACCTTC. This encodes CASSLMTGGRGYTF.

In its sample, this clone was seen a few times. Written as DNA, the CDR3 is TGCGCCAGCAGCCCTTCATCGACAGGGGAGACCCAGTACTTC. This sequence encodes CASSPSSTGETQYF. The rearrangement joins TRBV5-1 to TRBJ2-5; TRBD1 matches at 7 bases. The CDR3 runs 14 residues. Germline values: CDR1 SGHRS, CDR2 YFSETQ. Unmatched junction bases numbered 8, after V lost 4 bases and J lost 5 bases.

J is TRBJ2-7 and V is TRBV5-1, with TRBD1 matching over 10 bases. Losses at the gene ends were 6 bases for V and 3 bases for J; bases not matched to a gene: 6. In germline, CDR1 is SGHRS, CDR2 YFSETQ. The CDR3 contains 14 residues. The CDR3 reads CASTSGQGFYEQYF. The CDR3 DNA is TGCGCCAGCACCTCGGGACAGGGGTTCTACGAGCAGTACTTC. Full variable domain (outside the CDR3, taken from reference TRBV5-1 and TRBJ2-7): KAGVTQTPRYLIKTRGQQVTLSCSPISGHRSVSWYQQTPGQGLQFLFEYFSETQRNKGNFPGRFSGRQFSNSRSEMNVSTLELGDSALYLCASTSGQGFYEQYFGPGTRLTVT.

This clone has just a few counts. The J gene is TRBJ2-3, the V gene TRBV11-2, with unresolved D. Germline values: CDR1 SGHAT, CDR2 FQNNGV. V was clipped by 5 bases and J by 1 base, with 16 bases between them. The CDR3 runs 16 residues. Here the CDR3 DNA reads TGTGCCAGCAGCCCAACGTTCGGGCAGGGCACAGATACGCAGTATTTT. This translates into CASSPTFGQGTDTQYF. Together with reference TRBV11-2 and TRBJ2-3, the CDR3 gives the full variable domain: EAGVAQSPRYKIIEKRQSVAFWCNPISGHATLYWYQQILGQGPKLLIQFQNNGVVDDSQLPKDRFSAERLKGVDSTLKIQPAKLEDSAVYLCASSPTFGQGTDTQYFGPGTRLTVL.

This rearrangement joins TRBV19 to TRBJ1-2; weak D call: TRBD1 (5 bases). Germline values: CDR1 LNHDA, CDR2 SQIVND (reference sequence). This CDR3 has 14 amino acids. V was shortened by 5 bases and J by 7 bases, with 17 bases between the two germline ends. The CDR3 protein is CASSPTQVFGGYTF. The DNA for the CDR3 is TGTGCCAGTAGTCCCACACAGGTCTTCGGTGGCTACACCTTC.

This clone was seen more than once but under ten times. The rearrangement links TRBV29-1 to TRBJ2-5; TRBD1 agrees at 11 bases. After removal of 5 bases from V and 4 bases from J, the junction contained 12 bases not matched to a gene. CDR1 and CDR2 from the germline V gene are SQVTM and ANQGSEA. CDR3 length equals 16 residues. The CDR3 sequence is CSVPDRGRPSGETQYF. CDR3 nucleotide sequence: TGCAGCGTTCCGGACAGGGGGCGACCGAGTGGAGAGACCCAGTACTTC.

There are a few counts of this clone. The chain has TRBV4-1 and TRBJ1-1; TRBD1 is a possible D gene (5 bases). Trimming shortened V by 4 bases and J by 1 base, and 13 bases separated the two germline ends. Looked up from germline, CDR1 is MGHRA and CDR2 is YSYEKL. The length of the CDR3 is 15 residues. The CDR3 DNA reads TGCGCCAGCAGCCGGACCTTGGGGCCGAACACTGAAGCTTTCTTT. Translating gives CASSRTLGPNTEAFF.

This clone was seen a handful of times. The rearrangement joins TRBV29-1 to TRBJ1-2; no firm D call. The germline CDR1 and CDR2 sequences are SQVTM and ANQGSEA. V shed 7 bases and J shed 8 bases, with 8 bases lying between them. This CDR3 has 9 amino acids. The DNA for the CDR3 is TGCAGCGCCGAGGCCGGCTACACCTTC. Its translation: CSAEAGYTF.